These 30 T cell receptor beta chains were all obtained from the same sample, sequenced in a study of a mutant IDH1 vaccine in newly diagnosed glioma. Time point specified: baseline, week 1 (first vaccination visit). Sample treatment: pre-vaccination baseline after standard-of-care therapy. Measured with immunoSEQ multiplex PCR; TCRdb has only the in-frame clones, and not every one. The sample carries 30,000 to 40,000 clones, 60% to 80% recorded once. The sample in question was PBMCs, obtained from a glioma patient treated with radiotherapy, temozolomide or both. Receptor source: a man aged 35-49 years with glioma. Some clones in this sample may be carry-over from other donors' samples.

This chain connects TRBV6-6 to TRBJ2-1; 7 bases line up with TRBD1. Germline loops: CDR1 MNHNY, CDR2 SVGAGI (reference sequence). The CDR3 runs to 16 residues. V shed 2 bases, J shed 2 bases, and the junction held 6 bases outside the gene matches. CDR3 sequence reads: CASSYGTGATYNEQFF. The CDR3 nucleotides are TGTGCCAGCAGTTACGGAACAGGGGCGACCTACAATGAGCAGTTCTTC.

The chain links TRBV5-6 to TRBJ2-3; 11 nucleotides line up with TRBD1. Germline V gene data show CDR1 as SGHDT and CDR2 as YYEEEE. V was pared by 4 bases and J by 5 bases, with 6 bases of the junction left unmatched. This CDR3 has 15 residues. The CDR3: CASSPRTGGRDTQYF. CDR3 coding DNA: TGTGCCAGCAGCCCGAGGACAGGGGGCAGAGATACGCAGTATTTT.

The chain joins TRBV11-3 to TRBJ2-1; TRBD1 aligns across 7 bases. Per the germline V gene, CDR1 is SGHNT and CDR2 is YENEEA. The CDR3 length is 17 residues. The V gene end was trimmed by 3 bases and the J gene end by 4 bases; junction bases not matched to a gene: 12. The CDR3: CASSLGWDSRTYNEQFF. The CDR3 DNA sequence: TGTGCCAGCAGCTTGGGATGGGACAGTAGGACTTACAATGAGCAGTTCTTC.

The chain employs TRBV18 and TRBJ1-5; D unclear. The germline V and J ends were trimmed by 1 base and 0 bases, with 10 bases remaining between them. The CDR3 is 16 residues long. The V gene's germline CDR1 is KGHSH and CDR2 LQKENI. For the CDR3, the DNA is TGTGCCAGCTCACCACGGAACAGCGATAGCAATCAGCCCCAGCATTTT. This gives the protein CASSPRNSDSNQPQHF.

This sequence joins TRBV7-2 and TRBJ1-1; no reliable D call. Deletions cut 4 bases from V and 10 bases from J, with 22 bases between. CDR3 length equals 15 residues. Germline V gene sequence: CDR1 SGHTA, CDR2 FQGNSA. The CDR3 DNA reads TGTGCCAGCAGCTATCCGAGCCGGGCCCACTTTGGAGCTTTCTTT. This sequence encodes CASSYPSRAHFGAFF. Based on the CDR3 plus reference TRBV7-2 and TRBJ1-1, the full variable domain is GAGVSQSPSNKVTEKGKDVELRCDPISGHTALYWYRQSLGQGLEFLIYFQGNSAPDKSGLPSDRFSAERTGGSVSTLTIQRTQQEDSAVYLCASSYPSRAHFGAFFGQGTRLTVV.

This clone was detected a few times. The chain uses TRBV5-6 and TRBJ1-6, with a possible D match to TRBD1 (5 bases). V lost 3 bases, J lost 6 bases, and 16 bases lay in between. CDR3 length equals 16 residues. CDR1 is SGHDT and CDR2 is YYEEEE in the germline V gene. CDR3: CASSSLTEGSNSPLHF. CDR3 nucleotides: TGTGCCAGCAGCTCACTGACAGAAGGATCTAATTCACCCCTCCACTTT.

This clone was detected a few times. J is TRBJ1-1 and V is TRBV5-1, with D unresolved. The length of the CDR3 is 13 residues. Deletions cut 2 bases from V and 1 base from J, with 6 bases between. CDR1 and CDR2 from the germline V gene are SGHRS and YFSETQ. As DNA, the CDR3 is TGCGCCAGCAGCTTCACAGAGAACACTGAAGCTTTCTTT. Its translation: CASSFTENTEAFF.

The genes are TRBV27 and TRBJ1-1, with D unclear. Per the germline V gene, CDR1 is MNHEY and CDR2 is SMNVEV (reference sequence). Trimming shortened V by 6 bases and J by 0 bases, and 11 bases separated the two germline ends. The CDR3 is 14 residues long. CDR3 in amino acids: CASRSPSMNTEAFF. The CDR3 DNA follows: TGTGCCAGCAGGAGTCCTTCCATGAACACTGAAGCTTTCTTT.

The chain is built from TRBV30 and TRBJ1-6; 9 bases are a match to TRBD1. Trimming took 1 base from V and 10 from J; bases not matched to a gene: 8. There are 15 residues in the CDR3. Germline V gene data show CDR1 as GTSNPN and CDR2 as SVGIG (reference sequence). For the CDR3, the DNA is TGTGCCTGGAGTGGACCGGGACAGGGAATCTCACCCCTCCACTTT. Its protein is CAWSGPGQGISPLHF.

The chain employs TRBV7-6 and TRBJ1-1; the D is unclear. Germline loops: CDR1 SGHVS, CDR2 FNYEAQ. The CDR3 sequence is 13 residues long. Trimming cost V 6 bases and J 4 bases, with 12 bases left between them. In DNA form, the CDR3 reads TGTGCCAGCAGTTCCGGCGTGGTCACTGAAGCTTTCTTT. Translating it yields CASSSGVVTEAFF.

The rearrangement uses TRBV30 and TRBJ1-2; D not certain. Germline V gene sequence: CDR1 GTSNPN, CDR2 SVGIG (reference sequence). CDR3 size: 12 residues. The V and J ends lost 5 bases and 3 bases respectively, with 10 bases between them. In DNA, the CDR3 is TGTGCCTGGGCGGGGATGGACTATGGCTACACCTTC. Its translation is CAWAGMDYGYTF.

The rearrangement links TRBV7-6 to TRBJ2-2, with TRBD2 matching over 15 bases. Unmatched junction bases numbered 14, after V lost 2 bases and J lost 1 base. In germline, CDR1 is SGHVS, CDR2 FNYEAQ. The CDR3 is 22 amino acids. The CDR3 loop is CASSLYIYGTSGGTVNTGELFF. For the CDR3, the DNA is TGTGCCAGCAGCTTATATATCTACGGGACTAGCGGGGGGACCGTGAACACCGGGGAGCTGTTTTTT.

The CDR3 sequence is CASSQPLNGEGTEAFF. Here the CDR3 DNA reads TGTGCCAGCAGCCAACCCCTCAATGGGGAAGGCACTGAAGCTTTCTTT. This chain links TRBV4-2 with TRBJ1-1, with D uncertain. The V end lost 2 bases, the J end lost 4 bases, and 17 bases lay between the germline ends. Per the germline V gene, CDR1 is LGHNA and CDR2 is YNFKEQ. The CDR3 loop spans 16 amino acids.

The rearrangement uses TRBV6-6 and TRBJ2-7, with a possible D match to TRBD1 (5 bases). Deletions cut 0 bases from V and 2 bases from J, with 5 bases between. The CDR3 extends over 13 amino acids. Germline V CDR1 and CDR2: MNHNY, SVGAGI (reference sequence). The CDR3 here is CASSYSDTYEQYF. CDR3 sequence (DNA): TGTGCCAGCAGTTACTCGGACACCTACGAGCAGTACTTC.

The chain is built from TRBV10-2 and TRBJ2-7; 7 nucleotides agree with TRBD1. CDR3 size: 17 residues. J lost 0 bases, V lost 6 bases, and 14 bases had no gene match. CDR1 and CDR2 from the germline V gene are WSHSY and SAAADI. Written as DNA, the CDR3 is TGCGCCAGCAGCGCACTCGGTATCGGGACAGACTCCTACGAGCAGTACTTC. The encoded protein is CASSALGIGTDSYEQYF.

This chain joins TRBV27 and TRBJ1-6; D is possibly TRBD1 (6 bases). Per germline, CDR1 MNHEY and CDR2 SMNVEV (reference sequence). Trimming left V 3 bases short and J 7 bases short, with 10 bases between. The CDR3 has 14 residues. The CDR3 DNA is TGTGCCAGCAGTTTCAGGGGCTCCAATTCACCCCTCCACTTT. Translating gives CASSFRGSNSPLHF.

The chain combines TRBV5-4 with TRBJ1-1; 7 bases fit TRBD1. The junction had 1 base not matched to a gene; V was cut back by 1 base and J by 1 base. CDR1 and CDR2 from the germline V gene are SGHNT and YYREEE (reference sequence). CDR3 length: 14 amino acids. The CDR3 coding sequence is TGTGCCAGCAGCTTGCGGACAGGGAACACTGAAGCTTTCTTT. Its protein product is CASSLRTGNTEAFF.

The chain joins TRBV5-1 to TRBJ1-5, with a possible D match to TRBD1 (5 bases). V was shortened by 4 bases and J by 1 base, with 15 bases between the two germline ends. The CDR3 contains 16 residues. CDR1 and CDR2 (germline): SGHRS, YFSETQ. Written as DNA, the CDR3 is TGCGCCAGCAGCACGCCAGGGTTGGTAAGCAATCAGCCCCAGCATTTT. Its translation is CASSTPGLVSNQPQHF.

The chain links TRBV9 to TRBJ1-4, with 10 bases aligning to TRBD1. Germline trimming cut 3 bases from V and 7 bases from J; bases unmatched to any gene: 3. The CDR3 length is 14 residues. CDR1 is SGDLS and CDR2 is YYNGEE in the germline V gene. CDR3 sequence: CASSEGQGIEKLFF. CDR3 sequence (DNA): TGTGCCAGCAGCGAGGGACAGGGGATTGAAAAACTGTTTTTT.

This chain connects TRBV4-2 to TRBJ2-2, with TRBD2 matching 9 bases. After removal of 0 bases from V and 1 base from J, the junction contained 0 bases not matched to a gene. Germline loops: CDR1 LGHNA, CDR2 YNFKEQ. The CDR3 covers 16 residues. CDR3 loop: CASSQEAGGNTGELFF. The CDR3, as DNA: TGTGCCAGCAGCCAAGAAGCGGGGGGGAACACCGGGGAGCTGTTTTTT.

The rearrangement joins TRBV30 to TRBJ1-2, with no clear D. V gave up 2 bases and J gave up 7 bases, with 14 bases separating them. Germline V gene data show CDR1 as GTSNPN and CDR2 as SVGIG (reference sequence). The CDR3 covers 13 residues. The CDR3 here is CAWSPKLGLGYTF. CDR3 coding DNA: TGTGCCTGGAGTCCAAAACTTGGACTTGGCTACACCTTC.

This clone has more than one count but fewer than ten. This CDR3 reads CASSFSDRYSYEQYF. In DNA, the CDR3 is TGTGCCAGCAGTTTCTCGGACAGATACTCCTACGAGCAGTACTTC. This chain connects TRBV27 to TRBJ2-7, with D possibly TRBD1 on 6 matching bases. Germline CDR1 and CDR2: MNHEY and SMNVEV (reference sequence). V lost 3 bases and J 0 bases, leaving 12 bases between the germline ends. This CDR3 is 15 amino acids long.

This clone was detected only once. The chain carries TRBV10-2 and TRBJ1-1; TRBD1 might be the D (6 bases). The germline gives CDR1 WSHSY, CDR2 SAAADI. V was pared by 4 bases and J by 1 base, with 10 bases between. CDR3 length: 14 residues. The CDR3, as DNA: TGCGCCAGCAGTGTCGTGACAGGGAACACTGAAGCTTTCTTT. Protein sequence: CASSVVTGNTEAFF.

The gene calls are TRBV7-2 and TRBJ1-1; D ambiguous. Germline lookup yields CDR1 SGHTA and CDR2 FQGNSA. The CDR3 loop spans 13 amino acids. Trimming took off 3 bases at V and 4 bases at J, with 9 bases between the two ends. CDR3 nucleotide sequence: TGTGCCAGCAGCTTCGGATGGGCCACTGAAGCTTTCTTT. It yields the protein CASSFGWATEAFF. Combining the CDR3 with reference TRBV7-2 and TRBJ1-1 gives the whole variable domain GAGVSQSPSNKVTEKGKDVELRCDPISGHTALYWYRQSLGQGLEFLIYFQGNSAPDKSGLPSDRFSAERTGGSVSTLTIQRTQQEDSAVYLCASSFGWATEAFFGQGTRLTVV.

Of note for this clone: The same CDR3 can be traced to other DNA sequences in this sample. The chain links TRBV5-1 to TRBJ2-7, with 7 positions matching TRBD1. Germline loops: CDR1 SGHRS, CDR2 YFSETQ. The CDR3 has 15 amino acids. V lost 4 bases, J lost 0 bases, and 7 bases stayed unmatched. CDR3 nucleotide sequence: TGCGCCAGCAGCCCATCCGGGACAGTCTCCTACGAGCAGTACTTC. This sequence encodes CASSPSGTVSYEQYF.

The V and J genes are TRBV19 and TRBJ1-2, with D hard to call. From germline, CDR1 is LNHDA and CDR2 SQIVND (reference sequence). The CDR3 is 14 amino acids. Trimming took 3 bases from V and 2 from J, leaving 10 bases between them. The CDR3 protein is CASSIKAGNYGYTF. The DNA of the CDR3 is TGTGCCAGTAGTATCAAGGCGGGAAACTATGGCTACACCTTC. The full variable domain, completed using reference TRBV19 and TRBJ1-2, is DGGITQSPKYLFRKEGQNVTLSCEQNLNHDAMYWYRQDPGQGLRLIYYSQIVNDFQKGDIAEGYSVSREKKESFPLTVTSAQKNPTAFYLCASSIKAGNYGYTFGSGTRLTVV.

This chain joins TRBV30 and TRBJ2-7; no definite D call. Germline V gene data show CDR1 as GTSNPN and CDR2 as SVGIG (reference sequence). This CDR3 has 11 amino acids. Between the trimmed V and J ends, which lost 2 bases and 2 bases, there was a span of 4 bases. CDR3 sequence (DNA): TGTGCCTGGAGTTCCGCCTACGAGCAGTACTTC. This codes for CAWSSAYEQYF.

By share, this clone ranks as medium-sized. V is TRBV30 and J is TRBJ1-5; TRBD1 agrees at 11 bases. CDR3 length: 15 amino acids. V dropped 2 bases and J dropped 4; count of bases not matched to a gene: 4. Germline-derived CDR1 and CDR2 are GTSNPN and SVGIG (reference sequence). In DNA, the CDR3 is TGTGCCTGGAGTTATGGGACAGGGGGAAATCAGCCCCAGCATTTT. It translates to CAWSYGTGGNQPQHF.

This clone is categorized as medium-sized. The rearrangement links TRBV19 to TRBJ2-5; D may be TRBD1 (6 bases). Germline loops: CDR1 LNHDA, CDR2 SQIVND (reference sequence). Trimming left V 3 bases short and J 5 bases short, with 13 bases between. The CDR3 extends over 14 amino acids. This CDR3 is CASSMGAGRETQYF. For the CDR3, the DNA is TGTGCCAGTAGTATGGGGGCAGGGCGGGAGACCCAGTACTTC.

This clone was seen only a few times. The chain employs TRBV7-8 and TRBJ1-1, with 8 positions matching TRBD1. Per germline, CDR1 SGHVS and CDR2 FQNEAQ. The junction had 11 bases not matched to a gene; V was cut back by 5 bases and J by 0 bases. The CDR3 sequence is 17 residues long. CDR3 protein: CASSRWEQGAMNTEAFF. For the CDR3, the DNA is TGTGCCAGCAGCCGTTGGGAGCAGGGGGCTATGAACACTGAAGCTTTCTTT.